Shown below are 2 T cell receptor beta chains from a single sample sequenced in a study of control samples from healthy donors and cancer patients. The assay was immunoSEQ multiplex PCR, and TCRdb's table has in-frame clones only and misses some. The sample consists of around 68,000 clones, about 80% of them appearing once. The sample consisted of blood. These receptors originate from a man in his fifties in good health.

The CDR3 spells CASSYSRGRLETQYF. Here the CDR3 DNA reads TGTGCCAGCAGTTACTCCCGGGGGCGATTGGAGACCCAGTACTTC. The rearrangement links TRBV6-5 to TRBJ2-5; either TRBD1 or TRBD2 may supply D (6 bases each). Trimming took 0 bases from V and 5 from J, leaving 13 bases between them. CDR1 and CDR2 from the germline V gene are MNHEY and SVGAGI. This CDR3 has 15 residues.

The chain carries TRBV30 and TRBJ2-3; possible D gene TRBD2, 5 bases. The V end was cut by 1 base, the J end by 3 bases, with 11 bases between. Germline CDR1 and CDR2: GTSNPN and SVGIG (reference sequence). The CDR3 totals 14 residues. DNA of the CDR3: TGTGCCTGGAGTGGGCTAGCAGCGACAGATACGCAGTATTTT. Translating gives CAWSGLAATDTQYF.